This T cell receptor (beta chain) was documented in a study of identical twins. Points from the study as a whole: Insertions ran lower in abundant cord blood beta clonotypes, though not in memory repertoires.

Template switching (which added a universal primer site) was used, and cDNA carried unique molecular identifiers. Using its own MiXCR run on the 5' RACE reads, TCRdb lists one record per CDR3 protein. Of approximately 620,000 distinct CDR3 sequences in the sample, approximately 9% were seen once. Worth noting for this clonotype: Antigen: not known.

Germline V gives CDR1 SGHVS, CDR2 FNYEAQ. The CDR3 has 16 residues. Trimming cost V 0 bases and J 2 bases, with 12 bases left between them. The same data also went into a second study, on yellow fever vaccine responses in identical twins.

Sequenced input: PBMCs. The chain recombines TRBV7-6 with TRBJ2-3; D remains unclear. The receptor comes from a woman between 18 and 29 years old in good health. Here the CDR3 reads CASSLAGRAFTDTQYF. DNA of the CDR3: TGTGCCAGCAGCTTAGCAGGAAGGGCTTTCACAGATACGCAGTATTTT. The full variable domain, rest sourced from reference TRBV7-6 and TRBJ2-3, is GAGVSQSPRYKVTKRGQDVALRCDPISGHVSLYWYRQALGQGPEFLTYFNYEAQQDKSGLPNDRFSAERPEGSISTLTIQRTEQRDSAMYRCASSLAGRAFTDTQYFGPGTRLTVL.